This T cell receptor beta chain was identified in a study of technical replicates of blood from a few donors. The CDR3 loop spans 13 amino acids. The V end lost 0 bases, the J end lost 3 bases, and 8 bases lay between the germline ends. Germline CDR1 is GTSNPN and CDR2 is SVGIG (reference sequence). Assay: immunoSEQ multiplex PCR; the TCRdb copy retains only in-frame clones and omits some. The sample lists about 59,000 clones; about 94% were seen once. This clone has only one observation. The material sequenced was PBMCs. This clonotype was obtained from a human donor in good health. Some clones in this sample may be carry-over from other donors' samples. The V call is TRBV30, the J call TRBJ1-1, with D possibly matching TRBD1 (6 bases). CDR3 sequence: CAWSVSGDTEAFF. The CDR3 coding sequence is TGTGCCTGGAGTGTATCAGGGGACACTGAAGCTTTCTTT.